What follows are 18 T cell receptor beta chains derived from one specimen sequenced in a study of cytomegalovirus exposure and HLA in healthy donors. A multiplex PCR was run with 60 Vbeta primers and 13 Jbeta primers. Data came from immunoSEQ multiplex PCR; TCRdb stores just in-frame clones and leaves some out. The data contain around 190,000 clones, 70% to 80% of them seen just once; the ten biggest clones take up approximately 0.69%. Sequenced material: PBMCs. These receptors originate from a woman in her 40s in good health and CMV-seronegative.

The chain employs TRBV5-1 and TRBJ2-3, with 11 bases fitting TRBD2. CDR3 length: 14 amino acids. V lost 7 bases to trimming and J lost 2 bases; unmatched junction nucleotides: 3. Germline assignment: CDR1 SGHRS and CDR2 YFSETQ. This CDR3 is CASSTSGDTDTQYF. The CDR3 bases are TGCGCCAGCTCGACTAGCGGGGACACAGATACGCAGTATTTT.

The V call is TRBV9, the J call TRBJ2-7; D uncertain. Germline CDR1 and CDR2: SGDLS and YYNGEE. V was shortened by 0 bases and J by 4 bases, with 8 bases between the two germline ends. This CDR3 region has 13 residues. CDR3 in DNA: TGTGCCAGCAGCGTAGACTCTGAATACGAGCAGTACTTC. Translating it yields CASSVDSEYEQYF.

The rearrangement uses TRBV11-2 and TRBJ2-1; 12 bases agree with TRBD2. The CDR3 contains 16 residues. The junction had 7 bases not matched to a gene; V was cut back by 5 bases and J by 5 bases. Looked up from germline, CDR1 is SGHAT and CDR2 is FQNNGV. The DNA of the CDR3 is TGTGCCAGCAGCATGCTAGCGGGAGGGGAGAACAATGAGCAGTTCTTC. Encoded protein: CASSMLAGGENNEQFF. Full variable domain (missing parts from reference TRBV11-2 and TRBJ2-1): EAGVAQSPRYKIIEKRQSVAFWCNPISGHATLYWYQQILGQGPKLLIQFQNNGVVDDSQLPKDRFSAERLKGVDSTLKIQPAKLEDSAVYLCASSMLAGGENNEQFFGPGTRLTVL.

This clone was counted only a few times. The chain recombines TRBV2 with TRBJ1-6; 7 nucleotides agree with TRBD1. The CDR3 is 15 residues long. Trimming removed 6 bases from V and 6 bases from J; junction bases left unmatched: 8. Germline V gene data show CDR1 as SNHLY and CDR2 as FYNNEI. The CDR3 DNA follows: TGTGCCAGCAGAGGGGCGACAGGGCGTAATTCACCCCTCCACTTT. The encoded protein is CASRGATGRNSPLHF. The full variable domain, completed using reference TRBV2 and TRBJ1-6, is EPEVTQTPSHQVTQMGQEVILRCVPISNHLYFYWYRQILGQKVEFLVSFYNNEISEKSEIFDDQFSVERPDGSNFTLKIRSTKLEDSAMYFCASRGATGRNSPLHFGNGTRLTVT.

The rearrangement uses TRBV2 and TRBJ2-5, with TRBD2 as a possible D gene (5 bases). CDR3 length: 18 residues. V lost 3 bases, J lost 3 bases, and 23 bases lay in between. CDR1 is SNHLY, CDR2 FYNNEI, per germline. This chain's CDR3 is CASSDSIFSVPVEETQYF. For the CDR3, the DNA is TGTGCCAGCAGTGACTCCATCTTTAGCGTGCCTGTAGAAGAGACCCAGTACTTC. Full variable domain (remainder filled in from reference TRBV2 and TRBJ2-5): EPEVTQTPSHQVTQMGQEVILRCVPISNHLYFYWYRQILGQKVEFLVSFYNNEISEKSEIFDDQFSVERPDGSNFTLKIRSTKLEDSAMYFCASSDSIFSVPVEETQYFGPGTRLLVL.

The chain couples TRBV19 to TRBJ1-3, with D unclear. Trimming removed 1 base at V and 0 bases at J, with 4 bases between. Germline-derived CDR1 and CDR2 are LNHDA and SQIVND (reference sequence). CDR3 length: 14 amino acids. The CDR3, as DNA: TGTGCCAGTAGTATAGGGAGCTCTGGAAACACCATATATTTT. Translation: CASSIGSSGNTIYF.

The chain is built from TRBV7-2 and TRBJ2-3, with D possibly matching TRBD2 (5 bases). V was trimmed by 6 bases and J by 6 bases, leaving 19 bases between them. The CDR3 totals 15 residues. The germline CDR1 and CDR2 sequences are SGHTA and FQGNSA. The CDR3 DNA sequence: TGTGCCAGCAGTTTAAGCGCCCGGGTAGCGGATACGCAGTATTTT. Encoded protein: CASSLSARVADTQYF.

This clone was detected only a few times. The chain joins TRBV6-1 to TRBJ2-2, with 12 bases lining up with TRBD2. This CDR3 comprises 15 residues. Germline V gene data show CDR1 as MNHNS and CDR2 as SASEGT. The trim removed 2 bases at V and 5 bases at J, leaving 0 bases unmatched. CDR3 loop: CASSELAGGTGELFF. The CDR3, as DNA: TGTGCCAGCAGTGAACTAGCGGGAGGGACCGGGGAGCTGTTTTTT.

V usage is TRBV5-1 and J usage is TRBJ2-7; tentatively, D is TRBD2 (5 bases). Germline V gives CDR1 SGHRS, CDR2 YFSETQ. This CDR3 spans 13 amino acids. Trimming took off 0 bases at V and 7 bases at J, with 11 bases between the two ends. This CDR3 is CASSLGPRREQYF. The CDR3, as DNA: TGCGCCAGCAGCTTGGGTCCGAGGAGGGAGCAGTACTTC.

In nucleotides, the CDR3 is TGTGCCAGCAGCAGCATCCGGACAGGGGGAGAGACCCAGTACTTC. Translating gives CASSSIRTGGETQYF. The V gene is TRBV11-3, the J gene TRBJ2-5; 10 nucleotides line up with TRBD1. In germline, CDR1 is SGHNT, CDR2 YENEEA. The CDR3 runs to 15 residues. The V gene end was trimmed by 5 bases and the J gene end by 4 bases; junction bases not matched to a gene: 7. Full variable domain (remainder filled in from reference TRBV11-3 and TRBJ2-5): EAGVVQSPRYKIIEKKQPVAFWCNPISGHNTLYWYLQNLGQGPELLIRYENEEAVDDSQLPKDRFSAERLKGVDSTLKIQPAELGDSAVYLCASSSIRTGGETQYFGPGTRLLVL.

This chain links TRBV15 with TRBJ2-5; D possibly corresponds to TRBD1 (5 bases). The DNA matches TRBJ2-7 better at its end, which makes the J call doubtful. The CDR3 has 15 residues. Germline values: CDR1 LNHNV, CDR2 YYDKDF (reference sequence). This CDR3 reads CATSRTGPSSYEQYF. CDR3 nucleotide sequence: TGTGCCACCAGCAGAACAGGTCCGAGCTCCTACGAGCAGTACTTC.

This chain joins TRBV9 and TRBJ1-5; no clear D gene. The CDR3 runs to 17 residues. Germline V gene lookup returns CDR1 SGDLS and CDR2 YYNGEE. Trimming pared 0 bases from V and 0 bases from J, leaving 13 bases between. The CDR3, as DNA: TGTGCCAGCAGCGTAGCGGCGGACTCTTATAGCAATCAGCCCCAGCATTTT. This gives the protein CASSVAADSYSNQPQHF.

The chain couples TRBV4-2 to TRBJ1-2; D is undetermined. The V end was cut by 4 bases, the J end by 2 bases, with 14 bases between. Germline-derived CDR1 and CDR2 are LGHNA and YNFKEQ. The length of the CDR3 is 15 residues. CDR3 in DNA: TGTGCCAGCAGCCCTACCTGGAGCGGGAACTATGGCTACACCTTC. Amino acids: CASSPTWSGNYGYTF.

This rearrangement joins TRBV10-3 to TRBJ1-1; possible D gene TRBD1, 6 bases. Germline V gene data show CDR1 as ENHRY and CDR2 as SYGVKD. The CDR3 loop spans 14 amino acids. Trimming left V 5 bases short and J 2 bases short, with 12 bases between. The CDR3 nucleotides are TGTGCCATCAGTACAGGGAGAGTTAACACTGAAGCTTTCTTT. It is translated as CAISTGRVNTEAFF.

This chain links TRBV5-1 with TRBJ2-2; 7 positions match TRBD1. The CDR3 is 15 residues long. From germline, CDR1 is SGHRS and CDR2 YFSETQ. Trimming took 2 bases from V and 5 from J; bases not matched to a gene: 6. For the CDR3, the DNA is TGCGCCAGCAGCTTTTTACAGGGGTTAACCGGGGAGCTGTTTTTT. This gives the protein CASSFLQGLTGELFF.

The rearrangement uses TRBV25-1 and TRBJ2-4, with D possibly matching TRBD2 (7 bases). Trimming took off 5 bases at V and 7 bases at J, with 12 bases between the two ends. Germline loops: CDR1 MGHDK, CDR2 SYGVNS. CDR3 length: 13 residues. The CDR3 reads CASSRGARNIQYF. CDR3 nucleotide sequence: TGTGCCAGCAGTCGGGGGGCAAGGAACATTCAGTACTTC.

The chain joins TRBV19 to TRBJ2-1; 10 bases match TRBD2. The CDR3 consists of 15 residues. Germline V CDR1 and CDR2: LNHDA, SQIVND (reference sequence). V was clipped by 6 bases and J by 6 bases; unmatched bases: 8. DNA for the CDR3: TGTGCCAGTAGAACTAGCGGGACCGGGCGCAATGAGCAGTTCTTC. Protein product: CASRTSGTGRNEQFF.

The V call is TRBV7-3, the J call TRBJ2-5; 8 positions agree with TRBD2. With V trimmed by 2 bases and J by 5 bases, 7 bases remained unmatched. Germline lookup yields CDR1 SGHTA and CDR2 FQGTGA. The CDR3 runs to 15 residues. In DNA, the CDR3 is TGTGCCAGCAGCTTATCCGGGAGGGCGGTGGAGACCCAGTACTTC. Protein product: CASSLSGRAVETQYF.